This T cell receptor beta chain is from a study of graft-versus-host responses after intestinal transplantation. Study in general: The transplants performed in recipients were multivisceral, liver-intestinal, or isolated intestinal. Anti-thymocyte globulin induction preceded about 3 years of tacrolimus and steroid maintenance in all recipients. Regarding the study as a whole: Within allografts, high graft-versus-host to host-versus-graft clonal ratios were seen among patients with graft-donor T cell macrochimerism. Early post-transplant HvG declines were associated with peak circulating GvH clone levels.

Concerning this clone itself: The target antigen is unknown.

With 1 base removed from V and 0 bases from J, the gap between germline ends came to 10 bases. Germline V gives CDR1 MDHEN, CDR2 SYDVKM. The CDR3 is made up of 16 amino acids. The assay was immunoSEQ multiplex PCR, and TCRdb's table has in-frame clones only and misses some. The profile shows 35,000 to 50,000 clones, about 96% of them singletons. Here the sequenced sample was unstimulated CD8+ T cells sorted from spleen or lymph node cells, taken before transplant. J is TRBJ1-5 and V is TRBV28; D ambiguous. The clonotype was recovered from a human donor who was the organ donor for an intestinal transplant. CDR3 residues: CASSLLAGGSNQPQHF. The CDR3 DNA sequence: TGTGCCAGCAGTTTATTGGCAGGAGGTAGCAATCAGCCCCAGCATTTT.